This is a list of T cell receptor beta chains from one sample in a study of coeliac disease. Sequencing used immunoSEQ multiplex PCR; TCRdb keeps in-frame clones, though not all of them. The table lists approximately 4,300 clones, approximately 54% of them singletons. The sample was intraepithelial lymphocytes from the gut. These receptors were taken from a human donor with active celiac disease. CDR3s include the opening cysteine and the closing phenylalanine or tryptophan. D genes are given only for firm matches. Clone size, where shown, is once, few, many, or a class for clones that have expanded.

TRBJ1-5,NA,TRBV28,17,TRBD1,TGTGCCAGCAGTGAGGGACCAGGGGGGAATAGCAATCAGCCCCAGCATTTT,CASSEGPGGNSNQPQHF
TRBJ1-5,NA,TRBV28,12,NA,TGTGCCACCTTCGGGGTAAATCAGCCCCAGCATTTT,CATFGVNQPQHF
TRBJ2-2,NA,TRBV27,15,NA,TGTGCCAGCAGTTCCGGACAAAAGAACACCGGGGAGCTGTTTTTT,CASSSGQKNTGELFF
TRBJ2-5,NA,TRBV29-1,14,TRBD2,TGCAGCGTTGAAAGCGGGAGGGCTCCCGAGACCCAGTACTTC,CSVESGRAPETQYF
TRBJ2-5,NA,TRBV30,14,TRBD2,TGTGCCTGGAGTAGCGGGAGGCTGGGGGAGACCCAGTACTTC,CAWSSGRLGETQYF
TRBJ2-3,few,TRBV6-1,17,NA,TGTGCCAGCAGTGTTGAGGGTGGTGGGAGAGTGGCAGATACGCAGTATTTT,CASSVEGGGRVADTQYF
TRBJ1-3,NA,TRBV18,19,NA,TGTGCCAGCTCACGCCATTTCCGTACAGGGATCGGGGCTGGAAACACCATATATTTT,CASSRHFRTGIGAGNTIYF
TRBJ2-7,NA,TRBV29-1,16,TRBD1,TGCAGCGTTGAAAAGTCCCGGACAGGCCTCCGGGACGAGCAGTACTTC,CSVEKSRTGLRDEQYF
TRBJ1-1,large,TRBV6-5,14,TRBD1,TGTGCCAGCAGTAGACCCTACAGGGGGGCTGAAGCTTTCTTT,CASSRPYRGAEAFF
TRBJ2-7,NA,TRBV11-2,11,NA,TGTGCCAGCAGCCGGGGCTACGAGCAGTACTTC,CASSRGYEQYF
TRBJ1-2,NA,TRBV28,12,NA,TGTGCCAGCAGTTTAGAGGTTGGTGGCTACACCTTC,CASSLEVGGYTF
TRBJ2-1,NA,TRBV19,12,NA,TGCGCCAGTAGTACTACTAGGAATGAGCAGTTCTTC,CASSTTRNEQFF
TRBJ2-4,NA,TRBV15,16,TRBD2,TGTGCCACCAGCACTGGGACTAGCGGCTACAAAAACATTCAGTACTTC,CATSTGTSGYKNIQYF
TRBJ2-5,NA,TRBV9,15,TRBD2,TGTGCCAGCAGCCCCTCGACTAGCGGGAGTTGGACCCAGTACTTC,CASSPSTSGSWTQYF
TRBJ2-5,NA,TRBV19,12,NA,TGTGCCAGTAGTATCCGGGTTGGGACCCAGTACTTC,CASSIRVGTQYF
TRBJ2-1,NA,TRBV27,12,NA,TGTGCCAGCGGGCCCCAGGGTAATGAGCAGTTCTTC,CASGPQGNEQFF
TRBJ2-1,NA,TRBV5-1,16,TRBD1,TGCGCCAGCGGGCACGGCGGGACAGGGGACCGCAATGAGCAGTTCTTC,CASGHGGTGDRNEQFF
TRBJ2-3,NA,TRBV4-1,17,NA,TGCGCCAGCAGCCAAGTTCCCTCAGGGCGTAGCACAGATACGCAGTATTTT,CASSQVPSGRSTDTQYF
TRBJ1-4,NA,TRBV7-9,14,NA,TGTGCCAGCAGCCCGAGGGTGGGAAATGAAAAACTGTTTTTT,CASSPRVGNEKLFF
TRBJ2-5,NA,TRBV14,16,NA,TGTGCCAGCAGCCAAGAGGTGGGACACACTAAAGAGACCCAGTACTTC,CASSQEVGHTKETQYF
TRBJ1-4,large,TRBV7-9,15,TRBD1,TGTGCCAGCAGGGGGCAGGGGGCAACTAATGAAAAACTGTTTTTT,CASRGQGATNEKLFF
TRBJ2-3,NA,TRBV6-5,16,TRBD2,TGTGCCAGCAGTTTAGCGGGAGGGCCCGGCACAGATACGCAGTATTTT,CASSLAGGPGTDTQYF